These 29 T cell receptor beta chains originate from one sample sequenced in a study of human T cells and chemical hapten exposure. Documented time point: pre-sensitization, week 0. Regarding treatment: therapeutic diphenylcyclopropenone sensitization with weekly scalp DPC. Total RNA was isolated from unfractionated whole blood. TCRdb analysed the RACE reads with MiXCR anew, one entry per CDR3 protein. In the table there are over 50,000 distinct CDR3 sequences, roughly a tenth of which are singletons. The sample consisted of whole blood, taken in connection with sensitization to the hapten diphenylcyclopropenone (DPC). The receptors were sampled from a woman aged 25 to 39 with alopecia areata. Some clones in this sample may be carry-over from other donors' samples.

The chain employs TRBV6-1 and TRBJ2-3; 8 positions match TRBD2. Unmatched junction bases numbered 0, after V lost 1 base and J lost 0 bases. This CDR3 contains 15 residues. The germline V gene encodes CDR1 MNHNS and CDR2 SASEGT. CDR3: CASSEVAGSTDTQYF. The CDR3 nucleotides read TGTGCCAGCAGTGAAGTAGCGGGGAGCACAGATACGCAGTATTTT.

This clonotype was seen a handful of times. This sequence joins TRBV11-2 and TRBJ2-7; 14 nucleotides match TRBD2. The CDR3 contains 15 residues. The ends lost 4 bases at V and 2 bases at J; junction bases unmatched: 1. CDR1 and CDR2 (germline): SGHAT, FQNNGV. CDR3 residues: CASSSGLAGAYEQYF. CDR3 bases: TGTGCCAGCAGCTCGGGACTAGCGGGGGCCTACGAGCAGTACTTC.

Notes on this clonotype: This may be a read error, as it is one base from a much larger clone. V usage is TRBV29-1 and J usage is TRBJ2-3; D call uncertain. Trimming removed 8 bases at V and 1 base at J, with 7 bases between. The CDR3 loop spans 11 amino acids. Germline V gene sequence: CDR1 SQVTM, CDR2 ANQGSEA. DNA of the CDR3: TGCAGCATATTGGGCACAGATACGCAGTATTTT. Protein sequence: CSILGTDTQYF.

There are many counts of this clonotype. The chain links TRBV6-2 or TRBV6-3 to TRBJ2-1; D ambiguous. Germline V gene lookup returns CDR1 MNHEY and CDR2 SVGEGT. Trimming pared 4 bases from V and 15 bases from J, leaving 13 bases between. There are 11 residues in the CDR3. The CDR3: CASSSPRQLFF. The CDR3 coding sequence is TGTGCCAGCAGTTCCCCTAGACAACTGTTCTTC.

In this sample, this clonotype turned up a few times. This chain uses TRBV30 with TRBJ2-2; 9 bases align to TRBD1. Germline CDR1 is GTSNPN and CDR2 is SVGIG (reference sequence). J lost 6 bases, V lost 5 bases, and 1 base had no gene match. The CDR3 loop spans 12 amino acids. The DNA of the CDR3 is TGTGCCTGGGACAGGGGGGCCGGGGAGCTGTTTTTT. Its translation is CAWDRGAGELFF.

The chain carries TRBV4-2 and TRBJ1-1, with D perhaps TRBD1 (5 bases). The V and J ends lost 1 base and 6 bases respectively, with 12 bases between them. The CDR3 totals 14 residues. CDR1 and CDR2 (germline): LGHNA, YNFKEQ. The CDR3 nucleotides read TGTGCCAGCAGCCAAGCGTGGGGGGATCCTGAAGCTTTCTTT. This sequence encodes CASSQAWGDPEAFF.

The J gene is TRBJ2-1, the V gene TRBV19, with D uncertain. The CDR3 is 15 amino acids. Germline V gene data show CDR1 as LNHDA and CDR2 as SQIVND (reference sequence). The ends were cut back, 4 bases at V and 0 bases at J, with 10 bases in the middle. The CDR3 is CASSTSASSYNEQFF. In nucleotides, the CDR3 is TGTGCCAGTAGTACGAGCGCGAGCTCCTACAATGAGCAGTTCTTC.

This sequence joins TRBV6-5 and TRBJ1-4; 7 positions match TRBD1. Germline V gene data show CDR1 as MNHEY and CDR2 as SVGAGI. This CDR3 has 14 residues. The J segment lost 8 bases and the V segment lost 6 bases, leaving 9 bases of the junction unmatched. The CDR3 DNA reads TGTGCCAGCAGCAGGGACAGCGGAAAGGAAAAACTGTTTTTT. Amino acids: CASSRDSGKEKLFF.

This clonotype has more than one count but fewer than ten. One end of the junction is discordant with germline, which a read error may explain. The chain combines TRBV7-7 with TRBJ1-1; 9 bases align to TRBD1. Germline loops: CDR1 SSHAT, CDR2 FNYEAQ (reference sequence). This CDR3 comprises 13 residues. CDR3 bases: TGTGCTAGCAGCCCCGGGACAGGGAGTGAGGCTTTCTTT. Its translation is CASSPGTGSEAFF. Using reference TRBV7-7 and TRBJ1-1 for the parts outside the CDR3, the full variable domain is GAGVSQSPRYKVTKRGQDVTLRCDPISSHATLYWYQQALGQGPEFLTYFNYEAQPDKSGLPSDRFSAERPEGSISTLTIQRTEQRDSAMYRCASSPGTGSEAFFGQGTRLTVV.

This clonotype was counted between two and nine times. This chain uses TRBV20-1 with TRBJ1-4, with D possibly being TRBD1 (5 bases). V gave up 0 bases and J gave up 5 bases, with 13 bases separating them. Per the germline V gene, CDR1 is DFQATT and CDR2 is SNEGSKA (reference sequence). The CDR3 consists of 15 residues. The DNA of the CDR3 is TGCAGTGCTAGAGACGGTGGAGACAGAAATGAAAAACTGTTTTTT. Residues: CSARDGGDRNEKLFF.

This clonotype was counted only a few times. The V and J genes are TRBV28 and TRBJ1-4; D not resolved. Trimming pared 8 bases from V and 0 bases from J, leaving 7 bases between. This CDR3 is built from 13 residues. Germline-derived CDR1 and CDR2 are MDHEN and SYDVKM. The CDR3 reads CASLGSTNEKLFF. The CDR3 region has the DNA TGTGCCAGCCTCGGTTCAACTAATGAAAAACTGTTTTTT.

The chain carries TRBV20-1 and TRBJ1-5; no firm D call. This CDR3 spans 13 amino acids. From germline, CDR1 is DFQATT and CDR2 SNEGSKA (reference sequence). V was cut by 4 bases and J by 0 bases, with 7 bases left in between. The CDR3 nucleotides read TGCAGTGCTACCTCATTTAGCAATCAGCCCCAGCATTTT. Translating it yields CSATSFSNQPQHF.

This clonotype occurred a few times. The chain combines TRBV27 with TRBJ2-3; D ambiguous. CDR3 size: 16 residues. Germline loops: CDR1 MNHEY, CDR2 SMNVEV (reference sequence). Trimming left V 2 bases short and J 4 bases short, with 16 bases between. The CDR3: CASSLLSPPRPDTQYF. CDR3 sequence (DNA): TGTGCCAGCAGTTTACTATCCCCACCGCGGCCAGATACGCAGTATTTT.

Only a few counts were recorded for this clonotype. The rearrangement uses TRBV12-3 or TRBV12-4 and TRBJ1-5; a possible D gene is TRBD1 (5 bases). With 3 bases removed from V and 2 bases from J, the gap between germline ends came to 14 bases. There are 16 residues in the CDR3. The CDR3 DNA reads TGTGCCAGCAGTTTCAGTATAAGGGGTGGCAATCAGCCCCAGCATTTT. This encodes CASSFSIRGGNQPQHF.

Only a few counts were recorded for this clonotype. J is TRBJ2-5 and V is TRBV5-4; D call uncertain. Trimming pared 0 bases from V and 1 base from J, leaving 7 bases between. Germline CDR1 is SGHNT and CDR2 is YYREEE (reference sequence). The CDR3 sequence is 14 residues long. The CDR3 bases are TGTGCCAGCAGCTTGGGGACGCGCCAAGAGACCCAGTACTTC. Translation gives CASSLGTRQETQYF.

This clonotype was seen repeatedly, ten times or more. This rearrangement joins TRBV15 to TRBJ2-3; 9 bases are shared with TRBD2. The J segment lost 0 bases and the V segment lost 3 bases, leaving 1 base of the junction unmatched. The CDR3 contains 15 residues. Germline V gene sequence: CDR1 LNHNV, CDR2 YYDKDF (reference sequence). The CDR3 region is CATSRRGGSTDTQYF. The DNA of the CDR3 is TGTGCCACCAGCAGGCGGGGGGGTAGCACAGATACGCAGTATTTT.

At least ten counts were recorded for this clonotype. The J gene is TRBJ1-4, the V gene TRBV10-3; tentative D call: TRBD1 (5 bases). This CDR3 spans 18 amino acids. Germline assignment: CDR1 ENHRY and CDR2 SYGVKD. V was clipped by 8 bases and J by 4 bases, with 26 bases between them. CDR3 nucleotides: TGTGCCATCGGGGAGACAGTCGGCGATGGGATTCTTAATGAAAAACTGTTTTTT. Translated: CAIGETVGDGILNEKLFF.

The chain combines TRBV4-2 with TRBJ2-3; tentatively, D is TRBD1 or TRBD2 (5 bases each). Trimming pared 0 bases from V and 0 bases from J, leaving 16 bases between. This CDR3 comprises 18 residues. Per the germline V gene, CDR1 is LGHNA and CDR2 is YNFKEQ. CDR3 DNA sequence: TGTGCCAGCAGCCAAGATATGGGGGAAGCTCTTAGCACAGATACGCAGTATTTT. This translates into CASSQDMGEALSTDTQYF.

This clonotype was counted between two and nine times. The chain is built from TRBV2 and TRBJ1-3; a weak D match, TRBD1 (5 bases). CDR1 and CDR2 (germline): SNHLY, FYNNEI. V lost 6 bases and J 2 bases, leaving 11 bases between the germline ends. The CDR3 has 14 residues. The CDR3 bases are TGTGCCAGCAGGCCCGGGACGGCTGGAAACACCATATATTTT. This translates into CASRPGTAGNTIYF.

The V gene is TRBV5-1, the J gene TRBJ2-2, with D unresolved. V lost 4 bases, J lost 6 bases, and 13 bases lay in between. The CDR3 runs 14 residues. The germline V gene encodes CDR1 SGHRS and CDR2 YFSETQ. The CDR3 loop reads CASSLSNNAGELFF. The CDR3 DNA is TGCGCCAGCAGCCTATCCAACAATGCCGGGGAGCTGTTTTTT.

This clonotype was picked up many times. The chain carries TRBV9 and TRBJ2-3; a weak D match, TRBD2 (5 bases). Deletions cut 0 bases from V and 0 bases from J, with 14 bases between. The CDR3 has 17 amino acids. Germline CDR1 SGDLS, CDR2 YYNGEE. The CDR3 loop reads CASSVGASSGSTDTQYF. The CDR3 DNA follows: TGTGCCAGCAGCGTAGGGGCCTCCTCGGGGAGCACAGATACGCAGTATTTT.

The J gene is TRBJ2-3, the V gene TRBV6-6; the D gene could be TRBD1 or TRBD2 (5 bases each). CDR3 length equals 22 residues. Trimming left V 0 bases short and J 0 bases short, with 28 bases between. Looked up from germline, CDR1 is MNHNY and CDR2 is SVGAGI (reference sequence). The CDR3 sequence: CASSYSLVLEGPSQTSTDTQYF. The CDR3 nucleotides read TGTGCCAGCAGTTACTCTCTAGTCCTTGAGGGACCCTCCCAAACTAGCACAGATACGCAGTATTTT.

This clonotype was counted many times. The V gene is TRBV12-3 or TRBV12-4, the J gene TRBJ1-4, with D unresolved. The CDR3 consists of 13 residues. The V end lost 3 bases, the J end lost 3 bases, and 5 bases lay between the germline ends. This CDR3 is CASSLVSNEKLFF. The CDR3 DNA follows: TGTGCCAGCAGTTTGGTGTCTAATGAAAAACTGTTTTTT.

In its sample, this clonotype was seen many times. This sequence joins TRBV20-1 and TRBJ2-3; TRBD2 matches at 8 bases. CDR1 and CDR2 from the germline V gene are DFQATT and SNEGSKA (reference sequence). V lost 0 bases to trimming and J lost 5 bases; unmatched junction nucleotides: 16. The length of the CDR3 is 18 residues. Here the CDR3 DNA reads TGCAGTGCTAGAGATGGGTCCGGGACTAGGGGTCTAGGAGATACGCAGTATTTT. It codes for CSARDGSGTRGLGDTQYF.

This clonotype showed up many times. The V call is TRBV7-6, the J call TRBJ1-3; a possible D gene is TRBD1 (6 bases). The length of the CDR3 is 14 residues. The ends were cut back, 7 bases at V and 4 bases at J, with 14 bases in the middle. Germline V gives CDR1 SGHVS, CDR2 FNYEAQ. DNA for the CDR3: TGTGCCAGCACCCTTAGGGGGTCCGGAAACACCATATATTTT. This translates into CASTLRGSGNTIYF.

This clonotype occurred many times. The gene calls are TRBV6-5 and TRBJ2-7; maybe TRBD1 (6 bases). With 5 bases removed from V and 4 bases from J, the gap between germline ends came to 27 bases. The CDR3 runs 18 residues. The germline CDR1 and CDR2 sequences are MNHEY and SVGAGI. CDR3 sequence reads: CASSPRDTGVVWGYEQYF. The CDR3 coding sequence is TGTGCCAGCAGTCCTCGGGACACCGGAGTCGTTTGGGGATACGAGCAGTACTTC.

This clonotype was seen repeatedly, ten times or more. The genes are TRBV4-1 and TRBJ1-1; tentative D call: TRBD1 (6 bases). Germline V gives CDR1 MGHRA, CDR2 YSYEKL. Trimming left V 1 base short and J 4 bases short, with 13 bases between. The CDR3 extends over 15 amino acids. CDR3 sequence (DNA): TGCGCCAGCAGCCAAGGAAGGACAGATCTCACTGAAGCTTTCTTT. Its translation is CASSQGRTDLTEAFF.

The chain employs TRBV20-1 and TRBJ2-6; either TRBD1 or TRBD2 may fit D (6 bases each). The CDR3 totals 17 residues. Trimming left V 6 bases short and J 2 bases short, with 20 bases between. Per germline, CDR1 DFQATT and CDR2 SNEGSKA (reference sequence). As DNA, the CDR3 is TGCAGTGCGTCTAATGGAGGGGGGTTCACTGGGGCCAACGTCCTGACTTTC. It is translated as CSASNGGGFTGANVLTF.

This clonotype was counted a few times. DNA of the CDR3: TGTGCCAGCAGAAACACGGCCTTCACTGAAGCTTTCTTT. This gives the protein CASRNTAFTEAFF. This chain uses TRBV7-9 with TRBJ1-1; D unresolved. V dropped 6 bases and J dropped 4 bases, with 12 bases sitting between them. This CDR3 contains 13 residues. From germline, CDR1 is SEHNR and CDR2 FQNEAQ (reference sequence).